This record concerns one T cell receptor beta chain sequence. The CDR3 contains 12 residues. Per the germline V gene, CDR1 is DFQATT and CDR2 is SNEGSKA (reference sequence). The V end lost 6 bases, the J end lost 0 bases, and 6 bases lay between the germline ends. This sample stems from a study of early T cells in non-severe SARS-CoV-2 infection. Study-level information: Sequencing used unsorted whole-blood bulk RNA, so chains lack pairing.

Each CDR3 protein gets one entry after TCRdb re-called the 5' RACE reads with MiXCR. The sample yields approximately 80,000 distinct CDR3 sequences, around 10% seen once. The TCR was taken from an adult who was a healthcare worker with PCR-confirmed SARS-CoV-2 infection or an uninfected control (not recorded which). The material was whole blood, obtained at baseline. The chain uses TRBV20-1 and TRBJ2-1; D ambiguous. CDR3 in amino acids: CSAWFSYNEQFF. CDR3 bases: TGCAGTGCCTGGTTCTCCTACAATGAGCAGTTCTTC.